The following is a T cell receptor (beta chain) sequence with its context. The study drew participants aged about 18 to 89 years from approximately 23 US areas. Exposed participants came across a COVID-19 case within 2 weeks before study entry. There are 14 residues in the CDR3. Germline V gene lookup returns CDR1 SEHNR and CDR2 FQNEAQ (reference sequence). V lost 5 bases, J lost 11 bases, and 11 bases stayed unmatched. Only in-frame clones appear in the TCRdb table, and some are missing; sequencing was by immunoSEQ multiplex PCR. The data hold some 270,000 clones, with about 85% observed a single time. This sample stems from a study of blood T cell repertoires in COVID-19.

The sequencing sample was made of PBMCs or T cells enriched from blood (not recorded which). V is TRBV7-9 and J is TRBJ1-1; 10 bases are a match to TRBD1. The clonotype was recovered from a woman aged 45-59 years who had been exposed to COVID-19. CDR3 loop: CASSPYLDRGCAFF. The CDR3 DNA sequence: TGTGCCAGCAGCCCGTACTTGGACAGGGGGTGTGCTTTCTTT.